One and the same sample provided the 32 T cell receptor beta chains below, sequenced in a study of T cell responses to AZD1222 COVID-19 vaccine (dated by TCRdb to 2020 to 2023). Library creation used the immunoSEQ multiplex PCR assay. Not all clones reach the TCRdb copy of this immuneACCESS table, which keeps in-frame sequences only. Checked studies attribute under half of the gap to unresolved V genes and leave the rest unexplained. The sample yields around 160,000 clones; roughly 92% were counted once. The ten largest clones add up to 4% to 5.5% of the sample. The label giving this sample's time point can be read as: about 28 days (+/-7) after the second vaccine dose. The starting material was peripheral blood, obtained 28 days after the second AZD1222 dose. These receptors originate from an adult who received the AZD1222 COVID-19 vaccine.

This sequence joins TRBV28 and TRBJ2-7; D is uncertain. V gave up 5 bases and J gave up 3 bases, with 14 bases separating them. The CDR3 has 14 amino acids. The germline V gene encodes CDR1 MDHEN and CDR2 SYDVKM. CDR3 in amino acids: CASSPRVGNYEQYF. The CDR3 DNA follows: TGTGCCAGCAGTCCTAGGGTAGGAAACTACGAGCAGTACTTC. The complete variable domain, with remaining parts taken from reference TRBV28 and TRBJ2-7, reads DVKVTQSSRYLVKRTGEKVFLECVQDMDHENMFWYRQDPGLGLRLIYFSYDVKMKEKGDIPEGYSVSREKKERFSLILESASTNQTSMYLCASSPRVGNYEQYFGPGTRLTVT.

V and J are TRBV6-2 or TRBV6-3 and TRBJ2-6; TRBD1 matches 9 bases. V was clipped by 5 bases and J by 2 bases; unmatched bases: 4. CDR1 and CDR2 from the germline V gene are MNHEY and SVGEGT. The length of the CDR3 is 16 residues. DNA for the CDR3: TGTGCCAGCAGTGCGACAGGGGGGGCTGGGGCCAACGTCCTGACTTTC. Translation gives CASSATGGAGANVLTF.

The chain links TRBV28 to TRBJ1-2; D remains ambiguous. CDR1 and CDR2 (germline): MDHEN, SYDVKM. The CDR3 has 11 amino acids. Trimming took 6 bases from V and 2 from J, leaving 4 bases between them. DNA of the CDR3: TGTGCCAGCAGGGACAACTATGGCTACACCTTC. It specifies CASRDNYGYTF.

The chain recombines TRBV19 with TRBJ2-5; D is undetermined. V shed 5 bases and J shed 1 base, with 14 bases lying between them. The CDR3 is 15 residues long. Germline V lookup: CDR1 LNHDA, CDR2 SQIVND (reference sequence). CDR3 bases: TGTGCCAGTAGTTCTTACGACGGTGGCCAAGAGACCCAGTACTTC. It is translated as CASSSYDGGQETQYF.

The chain has TRBV15 and TRBJ1-5; D unresolved. This CDR3 is built from 15 residues. Germline V gene lookup returns CDR1 LNHNV and CDR2 YYDKDF (reference sequence). The germline V and J ends were trimmed by 3 bases and 4 bases, with 13 bases remaining between them. The CDR3 region is CATSRTMGSNQPQHF. In DNA form, the CDR3 reads TGTGCCACCAGCAGGACAATGGGATCAAATCAGCCCCAGCATTTT.

This chain connects TRBV19 to TRBJ2-1, with 9 positions matching TRBD2. V lost 4 bases, J lost 5 bases, and 6 bases stayed unmatched. CDR1 and CDR2 (germline): LNHDA, SQIVND (reference sequence). The CDR3 has 15 amino acids. The CDR3 DNA sequence: TGTGCCAGTAGTACCCTAGCGGGAACAAACAATGAGCAGTTCTTC. Its translation is CASSTLAGTNNEQFF.

The chain combines TRBV3-1 (or the pseudogene TRBV3-2) with TRBJ2-1, with a tentative D call TRBD2 (6 bases). There are 15 residues in the CDR3. V lost 4 bases and J 6 bases, leaving 16 bases between the germline ends. Germline CDR1 LGHDT, CDR2 YNNKEL (reference sequence). The CDR3 loop is CASSPPRVRGNEQFF. Written as DNA, the CDR3 is TGTGCCAGCAGCCCCCCGAGAGTGCGGGGCAATGAGCAGTTCTTC.

This chain connects TRBV18 to TRBJ1-4; D is unresolved. V was shortened by 3 bases and J by 0 bases, with 8 bases between the two germline ends. The CDR3 length is 15 residues. Looked up from germline, CDR1 is KGHSH and CDR2 is LQKENI. The CDR3 nucleotides read TGTGCCAGCTCACCCCGCACCGCAACTAATGAAAAACTGTTTTTT. Its translation: CASSPRTATNEKLFF.

The V and J genes are TRBV4-1 and TRBJ2-3; TRBD2 agrees at 9 bases. Germline CDR1 is MGHRA and CDR2 is YSYEKL. CDR3 length: 17 residues. J lost 3 bases, V lost 10 bases, and 17 bases had no gene match. CDR3 region: CATQPRLSGRPTDTQYF. Here the CDR3 DNA reads TGCGCCACCCAGCCGCGCCTTAGCGGGAGACCTACAGATACGCAGTATTTT.

The J gene is TRBJ1-2, the V gene TRBV5-1, with 7 positions matching TRBD1. V dropped 0 bases and J dropped 6; count of bases not matched to a gene: 5. This CDR3 has 14 residues. The germline CDR1 and CDR2 sequences are SGHRS and YFSETQ. The CDR3 loop reads CASSLEATGNGYTF. Here the CDR3 DNA reads TGCGCCAGCAGCTTGGAGGCGACAGGGAATGGCTACACCTTC.

The J gene is TRBJ2-1, the V gene TRBV11-1; D ambiguous. Trimming removed 0 bases from V and 0 bases from J, with 9 bases in between. Germline loops: CDR1 SGHAT, CDR2 FQDESV (reference sequence). The CDR3 covers 16 residues. The CDR3 reads CASSLAGSFSYNEQFF. CDR3 sequence (DNA): TGTGCCAGCAGCTTAGCGGGTAGCTTCTCCTACAATGAGCAGTTCTTC.

The V gene is TRBV18, the J gene TRBJ1-1; the D gene is possibly TRBD1 (5 bases). The V end was cut by 2 bases, the J end by 4 bases, with 17 bases between. Germline values: CDR1 KGHSH, CDR2 LQKENI. This CDR3 spans 16 amino acids. The CDR3 DNA is TGTGCCAGCTCACCATCTCGGGGGGAAGGAAGCACTGAAGCTTTCTTT. Protein sequence: CASSPSRGEGSTEAFF.

This chain uses TRBV5-8 with TRBJ2-4; no firm D call. V shed 0 bases and J shed 4 bases, with 5 bases lying between them. Germline V gives CDR1 SGHTS, CDR2 YDEGEE. This CDR3 comprises 13 residues. CDR3 coding DNA: TGTGCCAGCAGCTTGGGGCGGAAAAACATTCAGTACTTC. It codes for CASSLGRKNIQYF.

The chain links TRBV10-3 to TRBJ2-2; D is unresolved. The CDR3 spans 12 residues. CDR1 ENHRY and CDR2 SYGVKD come from the germline V gene. V lost 3 bases and J lost 6, with 5 bases in between. The CDR3 spells CAISDTAGELFF. CDR3 in DNA: TGTGCCATCAGTGATACTGCCGGGGAGCTGTTTTTT.

V usage is TRBV15 and J usage is TRBJ1-4; 7 bases are shared with TRBD1. Germline V gives CDR1 LNHNV, CDR2 YYDKDF (reference sequence). The CDR3 length is 19 residues. The ends lost 5 bases at V and 7 bases at J; junction bases unmatched: 22. For the CDR3, the DNA is TGTGCCACCAGCCCCGAGGCCTACATACAGGGGTTCAAGCCTGAAAAACTGTTTTTT. This encodes CATSPEAYIQGFKPEKLFF.

The table lists this clone with a few counts. The rearrangement links TRBV11-2 to TRBJ1-1; D gene ambiguous. The germline gives CDR1 SGHAT, CDR2 FQNNGV. Trimming took off 3 bases at V and 2 bases at J, with 10 bases between the two ends. The CDR3 consists of 14 residues. CDR3 coding DNA: TGTGCCAGCAGCTTCGGACGAAGCAACACTGAAGCTTTCTTT. Translated: CASSFGRSNTEAFF. Filled out from reference TRBV11-2 and TRBJ1-1, the complete variable domain reads EAGVAQSPRYKIIEKRQSVAFWCNPISGHATLYWYQQILGQGPKLLIQFQNNGVVDDSQLPKDRFSAERLKGVDSTLKIQPAKLEDSAVYLCASSFGRSNTEAFFGQGTRLTVV.

The V call is TRBV7-9, the J call TRBJ1-1; TRBD1 is a possible D gene (5 bases). The V end was cut by 4 bases, the J end by 8 bases, with 20 bases between. The CDR3 sequence is 15 residues long. Germline V gives CDR1 SEHNR, CDR2 FQNEAQ (reference sequence). CDR3 sequence: CASSSGAPRLAEAFF. The CDR3 nucleotides read TGTGCCAGCAGCTCCGGGGCTCCCCGGTTGGCCGAAGCTTTCTTT.

The chain's CDR3 is CASSHPGTRPNTEAFF. Written as DNA, the CDR3 is TGCGCCAGCAGCCATCCCGGGACACGACCGAACACTGAAGCTTTCTTT. The rearrangement uses TRBV4-1 and TRBJ1-1; tentatively, D is TRBD1 (6 bases). Germline V gene sequence: CDR1 MGHRA, CDR2 YSYEKL. The V end was cut by 3 bases, the J end by 1 base, with 15 bases between. This CDR3 has 16 amino acids.

This clone occurred once. The chain recombines TRBV6-5 with TRBJ2-1; 9 bases are a match to TRBD2. The CDR3 is made up of 15 amino acids. V shed 3 bases, J shed 7 bases, and the junction held 7 bases outside the gene matches. CDR1 is MNHEY and CDR2 is SVGAGI in the germline V gene. The CDR3 region has the DNA TGTGCCAGCAGTTATGGCGGGAGGGCCACAAATGAGCAGTTCTTC. This translates into CASSYGGRATNEQFF.

The rearrangement uses TRBV5-1 and TRBJ1-2; TRBD1 matches 7 bases. Germline CDR1 and CDR2: SGHRS and YFSETQ. J lost 2 bases, V lost 4 bases, and 5 bases had no gene match. This CDR3 comprises 14 residues. The CDR3 here is CASSVGQLNYGYTF. CDR3 nucleotides: TGCGCCAGCAGCGTGGGACAGTTGAACTATGGCTACACCTTC.

The chain carries TRBV5-6 and TRBJ2-7; TRBD1 matches 7 bases. CDR3 length: 14 residues. Unmatched junction bases numbered 3, after V lost 1 base and J lost 2 bases. CDR1 is SGHDT, CDR2 YYEEEE, per germline. As DNA, the CDR3 is TGTGCCAGCAGCTTGTGGGACAGACCCTACGAGCAGTACTTC. Its protein is CASSLWDRPYEQYF.

The chain joins TRBV18 to TRBJ2-3, with 7 bases that match TRBD2. The CDR3 runs 15 residues. In germline, CDR1 is KGHSH, CDR2 LQKENI. Losses at the gene ends were 4 bases for V and 4 bases for J; bases not matched to a gene: 8. This CDR3 reads CASSRGGGAADTQYF. In nucleotides, the CDR3 is TGTGCCAGCTCACGCGGGGGAGGGGCCGCAGATACGCAGTATTTT.

The rearrangement links TRBV3-1 (or the pseudogene TRBV3-2) to TRBJ2-7; D may correspond to TRBD1 or TRBD2 (5 bases each). Trimming took off 0 bases at V and 5 bases at J, with 17 bases between the two ends. The V gene's germline CDR1 is LGHDT and CDR2 YNNKEL (reference sequence). The CDR3 runs 16 residues. The CDR3 nucleotides read TGTGCCAGCAGCCAAGAAGGGGACCGCACTACTCACGAGCAGTACTTC. Its protein is CASSQEGDRTTHEQYF.

The J gene is TRBJ1-1, the V gene TRBV6-5; D ambiguous. Germline V CDR1 and CDR2: MNHEY, SVGAGI. Trimming removed 6 bases from V and 1 base from J, with 12 bases in between. The CDR3 is made up of 14 amino acids. The CDR3 DNA is TGTGCCAGCAGACCCCGGACGGGGAACACTGAAGCTTTCTTT. Translated, it gives CASRPRTGNTEAFF.

This clone appeared a single time. The rearrangement uses TRBV5-1 and TRBJ1-4; 10 bases line up with TRBD1. This CDR3 region has 16 residues. J lost 3 bases, V lost 7 bases, and 9 bases had no gene match. Germline V gives CDR1 SGHRS, CDR2 YFSETQ. CDR3 nucleotides: TGCGCCAGCGGCCCGGGACAGGGGAAGCCTAATGAAAAACTGTTTTTT. Encoded protein: CASGPGQGKPNEKLFF.

The chain uses TRBV4-3 and TRBJ2-7, with 7 bases aligning to TRBD2. This CDR3 region has 14 residues. The germline gives CDR1 LGHNA, CDR2 YSLEER. The V gene end was trimmed by 7 bases and the J gene end by 6 bases; junction bases not matched to a gene: 12. In DNA, the CDR3 is TGCGCCAGCAAAGCCACCAGACTAGCTTCCGAGCAGTACTTC. Translating gives CASKATRLASEQYF.

The genes are TRBV5-8 and TRBJ2-7; 9 bases agree with TRBD1. This CDR3 spans 15 amino acids. V lost 4 bases to trimming and J lost 6 bases; unmatched junction nucleotides: 11. Germline assignment: CDR1 SGHTS and CDR2 YDEGEE. This chain's CDR3 is CASSLDRGTSFEQYF. Written as DNA, the CDR3 is TGTGCCAGCAGCCTCGACAGGGGGACCTCGTTCGAGCAGTACTTC.

The genes are TRBV3-1 (or the pseudogene TRBV3-2) and TRBJ1-5; a weak D match, TRBD1 (6 bases). Germline CDR1 reads LGHDT; CDR2 reads YNNKEL (reference sequence). The V end was cut by 1 base, the J end by 0 bases, with 10 bases between. This CDR3 comprises 16 residues. In DNA, the CDR3 is TGTGCCAGCAGCCAAGCGACAGGAGTTAGCAATCAGCCCCAGCATTTT. This gives the protein CASSQATGVSNQPQHF.

The rearrangement uses TRBV18 and TRBJ1-5; D remains unclear. Deletions cut 3 bases from V and 9 bases from J, with 12 bases between. CDR1 and CDR2 from the germline V gene are KGHSH and LQKENI. The CDR3 is 13 amino acids. The CDR3: CASSPVFLGPQHF. For the CDR3, the DNA is TGTGCCAGCTCACCGGTGTTCCTAGGGCCCCAGCATTTT.

This chain uses TRBV10-3 with TRBJ2-1, with 10 bases that match TRBD2. The junction had 6 bases not matched to a gene; V was cut back by 0 bases and J by 7 bases. The germline V gene encodes CDR1 ENHRY and CDR2 SYGVKD. The CDR3 runs to 16 residues. In nucleotides, the CDR3 is TGTGCCATCAGTGAGTCAGCTAGCGGGAGAGTTAATGAGCAGTTCTTC. Translation gives CAISESASGRVNEQFF.

The chain joins TRBV19 to TRBJ1-1, with 9 bases lining up with TRBD1. The CDR3 has 17 residues. V lost 2 bases, J lost 4 bases, and 11 bases stayed unmatched. Germline-derived CDR1 and CDR2 are LNHDA and SQIVND (reference sequence). The CDR3 nucleotides read TGTGCCAGTAGTATAAAGAGCGGGGGACAGGGAGGCACTGAAGCTTTCTTT. It is translated as CASSIKSGGQGGTEAFF.

The rearrangement uses TRBV7-2 and TRBJ2-7; a weak D match, TRBD1 (6 bases). This CDR3 is built from 14 residues. The germline V gene encodes CDR1 SGHTA and CDR2 FQGNSA. Trimming shortened V by 1 base and J by 2 bases, and 9 bases separated the two germline ends. The CDR3 reads CASSLGDMTYEQYF. DNA for the CDR3: TGTGCCAGCAGCTTAGGGGACATGACCTACGAGCAGTACTTC.